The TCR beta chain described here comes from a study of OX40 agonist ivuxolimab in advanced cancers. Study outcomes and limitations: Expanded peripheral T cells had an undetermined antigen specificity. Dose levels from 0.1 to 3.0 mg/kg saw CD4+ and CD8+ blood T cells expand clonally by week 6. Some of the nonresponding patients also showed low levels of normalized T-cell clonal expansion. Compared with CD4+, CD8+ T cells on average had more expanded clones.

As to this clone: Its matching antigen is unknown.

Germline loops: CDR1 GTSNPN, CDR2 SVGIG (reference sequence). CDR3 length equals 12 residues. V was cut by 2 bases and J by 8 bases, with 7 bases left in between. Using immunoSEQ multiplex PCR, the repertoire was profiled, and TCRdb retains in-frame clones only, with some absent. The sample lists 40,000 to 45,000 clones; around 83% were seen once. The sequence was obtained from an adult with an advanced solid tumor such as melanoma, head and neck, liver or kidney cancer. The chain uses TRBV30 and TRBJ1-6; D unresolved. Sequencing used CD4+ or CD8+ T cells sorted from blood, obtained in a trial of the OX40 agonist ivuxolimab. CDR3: CAWSPPYSPLHF. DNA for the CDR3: TGTGCCTGGAGTCCCCCATATTCACCCCTCCACTTT.